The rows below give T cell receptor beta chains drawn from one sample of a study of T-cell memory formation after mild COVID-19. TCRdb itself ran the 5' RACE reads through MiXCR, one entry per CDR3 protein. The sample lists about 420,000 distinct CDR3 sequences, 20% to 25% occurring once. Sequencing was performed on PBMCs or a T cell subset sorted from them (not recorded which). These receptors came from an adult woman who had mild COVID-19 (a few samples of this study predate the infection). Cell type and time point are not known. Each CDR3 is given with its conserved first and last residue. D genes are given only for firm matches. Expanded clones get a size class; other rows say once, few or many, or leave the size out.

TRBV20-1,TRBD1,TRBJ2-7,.,CSVAGQEPSYEQYF,TGCAGTGTCGCCGGACAGGAGCCCTCCTACGAGCAGTACTTC
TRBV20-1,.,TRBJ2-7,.,CSARDPRTRLDEQYF,TGCAGTGCTAGAGATCCAAGAACTAGGTTGGACGAGCAGTACTTC
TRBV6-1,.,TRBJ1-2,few,CASSDTAVGGGYGYTF,TGTGCCAGCAGTGACACCGCAGTAGGAGGGGGCTATGGCTACACCTTC
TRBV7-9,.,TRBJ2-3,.,CASSWTENNMQYF,TGTGCCAGCAGCTGGACAGAGAACAACATGCAGTATTTT
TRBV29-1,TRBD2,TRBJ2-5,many,CSVRTSGLTGETQYF,TGCAGCGTTCGGACTAGCGGGCTAACGGGAGAGACCCAGTACTTC
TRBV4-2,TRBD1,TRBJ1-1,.,CASSLDRADTEAFF,TGTGCCAGCAGCCTAGACAGGGCGGACACTGAAGCTTTCTTT
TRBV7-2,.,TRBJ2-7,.,CASSSGETYEQYF,TGTGCCAGCAGCTCAGGGGAGACCTACGAGCAGTACTTC
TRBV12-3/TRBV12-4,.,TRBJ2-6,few,CASSSAEGANVLTF,TGTGCCAGCAGTTCGGCGGAGGGGGCCAACGTCCTGACTTTC
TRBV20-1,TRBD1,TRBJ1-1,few,CSAGGQGGVYTEAFF,TGCAGTGCTGGGGGACAGGGAGGGGTGTACACTGAAGCTTTCTTT
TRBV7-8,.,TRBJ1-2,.,CASSLVPGVSYGYTF,TGTGCCAGCAGCTTAGTCCCGGGGGTGAGCTATGGCTACACCTTC
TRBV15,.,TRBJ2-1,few,CATSRDRKGNNEQFF,TGTGCCACCAGCAGAGATCGAAAGGGTAACAATGAGCAGTTCTTC
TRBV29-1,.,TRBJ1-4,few,CSVEKGEKLFF,TGCAGCGTTGAAAAAGGAGAAAAACTGTTTTTT
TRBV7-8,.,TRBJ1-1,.,CASSLARGGTEAFF,TGTGCCAGCAGCTTAGCGCGTGGGGGCACTGAAGCTTTCTTT